Listed below are T cell receptor beta chains from one sample, sequenced in a study of cytomegalovirus exposure and HLA in healthy donors. Generated by immunoSEQ multiplex PCR, the TCRdb table keeps only in-frame clones and is missing some. This table has 72,000 or so clones, around 61% appearing once. Material for sequencing was PBMCs. The receptors shown here come from a woman in her forties or fifties in good health and CMV-seronegative. Each CDR3 is given with its conserved first and last residue.

CDR3 length: 14; V gene: TRBV28; J gene: TRBJ1-1; CDR3 protein: CASSLSRGNTEAFF
CDR3 length: 16; V gene: TRBV18; J gene: TRBJ2-5; CDR3 protein: CASSLPSGRAAKTQYF
CDR3 length: 14; V gene: TRBV7-3; J gene: TRBJ1-1; CDR3 protein: CASSLQGMRTEAFF
CDR3 length: 16; V gene: TRBV5-1; J gene: TRBJ2-5; CDR3 protein: CASSRRTSGSFETQYF
CDR3 length: 14; V gene: TRBV7-3; J gene: TRBJ1-6; CDR3 protein: CASSPTGSRSPLHF
CDR3 length: 14; V gene: TRBV9; J gene: TRBJ2-2; CDR3 protein: CASRAGWSTGELFF
CDR3 length: 14; V gene: TRBV4-1; J gene: TRBJ1-2; CDR3 protein: CASSFGQGEYGYTF
CDR3 length: 12; V gene: TRBV2; J gene: TRBJ2-7; CDR3 protein: CASGGELGEQYF
CDR3 length: 16; V gene: TRBV2; J gene: TRBJ2-4; CDR3 protein: CASSDLSGRSENIQYF
CDR3 length: 13; V gene: TRBV10-1; J gene: TRBJ1-2; CDR3 protein: CASSPGQNYGYTF
CDR3 length: 15; V gene: TRBV6-1; J gene: TRBJ1-1; CDR3 protein: CASSGHRGTNTEAFF
CDR3 length: 14; V gene: TRBV6-5; J gene: TRBJ2-1; CDR3 protein: CASTSSDSYNEQFF
CDR3 length: 14; V gene: TRBV19; J gene: TRBJ2-4; CDR3 protein: CASSRQGGEDIQYF
CDR3 length: 15; V gene: TRBV19; J gene: TRBJ2-7; CDR3 protein: CASSDPSAGTYEQYF
CDR3 length: 15; V gene: TRBV13; J gene: TRBJ1-2; CDR3 protein: CASSSDRETDYGYTF
CDR3 length: 15; V gene: TRBV10-3; J gene: TRBJ2-7; CDR3 protein: CAISYHTSGRTEQYF
CDR3 length: 16; V gene: TRBV5-1; J gene: TRBJ2-1; CDR3 protein: CASSSVAGGPGGEQFF
CDR3 length: 16; V gene: TRBV6-6; J gene: TRBJ1-2; CDR3 protein: CASSYSTGARIYGYTF
CDR3 length: 14; V gene: TRBV30; J gene: TRBJ1-1; CDR3 protein: CAWSRGPGDTEAFF
CDR3 length: 18; V gene: TRBV5-4; J gene: TRBJ2-3; CDR3 protein: CASSPMAFDAGGPDTQYF
CDR3 length: 15; V gene: TRBV30; J gene: TRBJ1-3; CDR3 protein: CAWGEGLSSGNTIYF
CDR3 length: 15; V gene: TRBV21-1; J gene: NA; CDR3 protein: CASSPPPRASYEQYF
CDR3 length: 16; V gene: TRBV9; J gene: TRBJ2-1; CDR3 protein: CASSVEGLAGANEQFF
CDR3 length: 14; V gene: TRBV6-5; J gene: TRBJ1-1; CDR3 protein: CASSYVTGDTEAFF
CDR3 length: 13; V gene: TRBV28; J gene: TRBJ1-1; CDR3 protein: CASSPGQGTEAFF
CDR3 length: 18; V gene: TRBV9; J gene: TRBJ2-2; CDR3 protein: CASSVAEGQTWGAGELFF
CDR3 length: 17; V gene: TRBV5-6; J gene: TRBJ2-1; CDR3 protein: CASSLAPASGGYNEQFF